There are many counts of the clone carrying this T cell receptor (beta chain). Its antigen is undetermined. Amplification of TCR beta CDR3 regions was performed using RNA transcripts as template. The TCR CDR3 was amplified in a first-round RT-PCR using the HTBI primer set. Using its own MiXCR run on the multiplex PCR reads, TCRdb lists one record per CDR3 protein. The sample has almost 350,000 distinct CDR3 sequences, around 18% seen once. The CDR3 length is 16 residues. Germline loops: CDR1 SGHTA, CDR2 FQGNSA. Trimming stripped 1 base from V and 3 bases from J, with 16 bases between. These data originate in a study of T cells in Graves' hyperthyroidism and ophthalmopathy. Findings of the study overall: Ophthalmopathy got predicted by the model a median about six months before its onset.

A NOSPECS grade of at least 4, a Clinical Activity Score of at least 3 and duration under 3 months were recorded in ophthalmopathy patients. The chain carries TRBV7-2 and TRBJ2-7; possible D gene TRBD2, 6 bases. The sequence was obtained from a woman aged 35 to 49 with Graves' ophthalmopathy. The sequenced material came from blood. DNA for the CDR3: TGTGCCAGCAGCTTAGGGCGGGGCTCGCGTAGCTACGAGCAGTACTTC. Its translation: CASSLGRGSRSYEQYF.